This T cell receptor beta chain was documented in a study of cytomegalovirus exposure and HLA in healthy donors (TCRdb year 2017). About the study as a whole: According to an earlier analysis of a few hundred of the donors, 150 million to 200 million T cells yielded 90 million to 140 million unique TCR beta sequences and 250 to 350 Gb of sequence data. In a later genetic analysis, genome-wide SNP genotypes for about three fifths of the roughly 670 donors were used, and that subset was treated as a discovery cohort. The study was designed to test whether signatures of past pathogen exposure could be identified by cataloging public T cell receptors. The number of donors typed differed by locus, with roughly 620-630 for A, B, C, DRB1 and DQB1, roughly 520 for DQA1, 600 to 610 for DPA1, and around 430 for DPB1. Donor age, sex, ethnicity and CMV serostatus were compiled together with the repertoire data. Every repertoire in the discovery cohort had been generated on one and the same sequencing platform. Using immunosequencing, the study profiled T cell repertoires from about 610 subjects and related those repertoires to cytomegalovirus serostatus. A later analysis re-analyzed previously published TCR beta repertoires from approximately 670 donors and added high-resolution HLA genotyping to study TCR occurrence patterns. Both class I and class II loci were covered by HLA typing, at four-digit resolution. An early release that covered about 640 HLA-typed donors contained approximately 300 gigabases of sequencing data and tens of millions of unique TCR sequences. About 5 DR-DQ haplotypes were handled as single units for association and clustering, since linkage in the cohort was strong. Among about 370 genotyped donors of the cohort, an average of approximately 200,000 unique TCR beta nucleotide sequences was sequenced per donor, of which 15% to 20% were non-productive. To predict cytomegalovirus infection status, the study brought together high-throughput TCR immunosequencing, statistical association of individual TCRs with disease status, and machine learning. The genetic ancestry cluster associated with self-reported Caucasian donors included roughly 84% of the approximately 410 genotyped donors. Besides the first cohort of under 700 subjects, a separate validation cohort made up of some 110 different subjects was used. In the later analysis, no new phenotypic data were used to find candidate immune exposures; instead, reliance was placed on TCR beta sequences and their occurrence across donors. In an earlier analysis of 500 to 650 of the donors, high-throughput TCR beta sequencing was used to judge whether each TCR beta V gene segment behaved as functional or pseudogenic. Study-level results and caveats: Specific HLA alleles were associated with over 15,000 TCR beta sequences at a false discovery rate of 0.05 in a later analysis. In an earlier analysis of several hundred of the donors, most TCR beta V segments were observed in productive rearrangements about 87% or about 30% of the time, broadly matching IMGT annotations. Roughly uniform sequencing depth across donors was assumed in presence/absence analyses, although this assumption may not hold. The earlier analysis of approximately 560 of the donors excluded over 15 rarely observed V segments, including chromosome 9 orphons, because counts were too low. Some IMGT-functional V segments, including TRBV6-2 and TRBV6-3, could not be distinguished by the 87-base-pair reads and were therefore excluded. A later analysis found that most CMV-associated TCR beta chains appeared HLA-restricted, with HLA associations seemingly driven largely by CMV exposure. In a later analysis, TCR association rates were found to vary across HLA loci, with the most associated TCRs seen for DRB1 alleles and the fewest for HLA-C alleles. Correlated functional status among segregating V segments might reflect linkage disequilibrium, but an unknown experimental factor could not be ruled out. In a later analysis, HLA-associated TCR beta chains showed more clonal expansion and lower generation probabilities than non-associated chains that were equally common. In the study, around 150 TCR beta chains were listed as associated with cytomegalovirus. In this cohort, only TCR beta chains were sequenced, and detectable features were limited by the absence of alpha or paired-chain data. The authors suggested that the approach could potentially be generalized to other disease states and immunological phenotypes. Several of the top co-occurrence clusters appeared to be linked to parvovirus B19, influenza, CMV and Epstein-Barr virus, according to a later analysis. A few of the identified cytomegalovirus-associated TCR beta chains were confirmed in vitro to be specific for cytomegalovirus antigens. Strong co-occurrence of HLA alleles, especially DR and DQ, made assigning TCR associations to individual alleles difficult. A cluster of highly shared sequence variants was judged likely to represent a technical artifact of the sequencing pipeline. In a later genetic analysis, a missense DCLRE1C variant was associated with V-gene and J-gene trimming of TCR beta chains, and the association was replicated in an independent cohort. A later genetic analysis reported fewer N-insertions in productive TCRs among donors in an Asian-associated ancestry cluster than the roughly 700-donor mean. The only immune exposure information available for the cohort was CMV serostatus. Most TCR sequences were observed very rarely across donors, whereas some public TCRs were present in many individuals. Cytomegalovirus status was reported to be diagnosed by the classifier with high specificity and sensitivity in both the original and validation cohorts. Because HLA typing was missing for some donors at each locus, association tests included only the typed subset. A further reported finding was that TCR beta sequences accurately predicted the HLA-A and HLA-B alleles for most subjects in the first cohort.

The library was obtained by the immunoSEQ multiplex PCR assay. A mixture of 60 forward primers for TCR Vbeta segments and 13 reverse primers for TCR Jbeta segments was used in the multiplex PCR. The CDR3 region of rearranged TCR beta genes was amplified from genomic DNA with a multiplex PCR assay. On the Illumina HiSeq System, the amplified TCR beta libraries were sequenced as 87-base-pair reads. On the authors' methods: A later analysis counted some 74 million unique TCR beta chains across the 666 repertoires, and 10 million to 12 million of these chains were shared by at least two donors. Raw reads were error-corrected and collapsed into unique sequences by a nearest-neighbor algorithm in which closely related sequences were merged to remove PCR and sequencing errors. Alignment of CDR3 sequences to IMGT reference sequences was used to assign V, D and J gene segments. For a sequence to be retained, at least a six-nucleotide match to both a V gene segment and a J gene segment was required. Rearrangements were called productive when the CDR3 lacked stop codons and stayed in frame with V and J; all others were non-productive. Following IMGT convention, CDR3 was defined as the stretch from the second conserved V-encoded cysteine to the conserved J-encoded phenylalanine. The earlier analysis of about 530 of the donors excluded any sequence lacking an unambiguous match to a single V gene segment. In an earlier analysis of approximately 590 of the donors, V segments were called functional above 56.7% productive rearrangements and were called segregating when the between-donor standard deviation exceeded 5%. A statistical classification framework was developed to diagnose cytomegalovirus status using the catalog of TCR beta chain sequences. A later analysis assigned V and J genes by comparing TCR nucleotide sequences with IMGT/GENE-DB human TR gene sequences. The TCRdist pipeline was used in a later analysis to assign CDR3 sequences and most-parsimonious VDJ recombination scenarios. A later analysis defined each TCR beta chain by its CDR3 amino acid sequence plus V-gene family, and excluded reads lacking a unique V-gene family. As a way to deal with suspected cross-contamination and a sequencing artifact, a later analysis dropped 450 to 600 nucleotide sequences that were highly shared and had low generation probability. In a later analysis, a clonal expansion index was calculated for each public chain from normalized within-repertoire ranks of inferred template counts. In a later analysis, generation probabilities were computed using a VDJ recombination model fitted to out-of-frame rearrangements, and the results were checked against IGoR. In a later analysis, hypergeometric tests were used to score TCR-TCR, TCR-HLA and TCR-CMV co-occurrence, with a repertoire-size bias correction applied to TCR pairs. A later analysis estimated false discovery rates by permuting HLA or CMV assignments 20 times. In a later analysis, co-occurring TCRs were grouped with DBSCAN, and TCRdist sequence similarity was added when clustering was performed within HLA-allele-positive subsets. Repertoires with fewer than 30,000 or more than 120,000 public chains were left out of co-occurrence clustering, as were about five repertoires with anomalous nucleotide sharing. TCRdb mirrors the immuneACCESS table, restricted to in-frame sequences. Some clones are absent from its copies; in checked studies, under half trace to an unresolved V gene, and the reason for the others is unknown. The V and J calls and the clone size are those of that table, but D and trimming were determined from the DNA. The table for this sample lists 100,000 to 150,000 clones; around 80% of them were counted only once. Of the sample, about 5.3% is held by the ten largest clones.

The CDR3 has 19 amino acids, counting the end cysteine and phenylalanine. Only the CDR3 part of the read is kept: 57 bases, read in frame from the first base. At the junction V is shortened by 1 base and J by 1 base, with 19 bases in between. The germline V gene specifies LGHNA as CDR1 and YSLEER as CDR2. The cohort consisted of 600 or so healthy bone marrow donors. Cohort members were all nominally healthy when sampled, although unrecorded immune exposures were likely present. The donor tested CMV seronegative and was one of the 352 seronegative cohort members. A peripheral blood sample was provided by each donor, and peripheral blood mononuclear cells were used for TCR beta sequencing. The Qiagen DNeasy Blood Extraction Kit was used to extract genomic DNA from the blood cell samples. This clone was seen once. Its antigen is unknown. Base qualities are not recorded, but no much larger clone differs from it by a single base.

The receptor was derived from a man in his thirties or forties in good health and CMV-seronegative. The sample consisted of PBMCs. The V gene is TRBV4-3 and the J gene is TRBJ2-2; a weak D assignment points to TRBD1 (6 bases agree). The encoded CDR3 is CASSQAYRTAIENTGELFF. The sequenced DNA: TGCGCCAGCAGCCAAGCCTACAGGACAGCCATTGAGAACACCGGGGAGCTGTTTTTT.